This paragraph reports one TCR beta chain. These data belong to a study of T cells in Graves' hyperthyroidism and ophthalmopathy. TCR beta CDR3 sequences were amplified from RNA transcripts. An initial round of RT-PCR targeting the TCR CDR3 relied on the HTBI primer set. MiXCR, run by TCRdb on the multiplex PCR reads, gives a single entry per CDR3 protein. The sample consists of hundreds of thousands of distinct CDR3 sequences, roughly 15% of them appearing once. Ophthalmopathy in the patients scored at least 3 on Clinical Activity Score and at least 4 on NOSPECS grade, lasting under 3 months. This clonotype originated in a woman between 50 and 59 years old with Graves' ophthalmopathy. Sequencing input: blood.

The CDR3 DNA sequence: TGCGCCAGCAGCCAAGCGGGCAGGGAGATTGAGGCCAACGTCCTGACTTTC. As protein: CASSQAGREIEANVLTF. This chain connects TRBV4-3 to TRBJ2-6; possibly TRBD1 or TRBD2 for D (5 bases each). V lost 1 base and J lost 6, with 16 bases in between. The CDR3 is 17 residues long. Germline V CDR1 and CDR2: LGHNA, YSLEER.